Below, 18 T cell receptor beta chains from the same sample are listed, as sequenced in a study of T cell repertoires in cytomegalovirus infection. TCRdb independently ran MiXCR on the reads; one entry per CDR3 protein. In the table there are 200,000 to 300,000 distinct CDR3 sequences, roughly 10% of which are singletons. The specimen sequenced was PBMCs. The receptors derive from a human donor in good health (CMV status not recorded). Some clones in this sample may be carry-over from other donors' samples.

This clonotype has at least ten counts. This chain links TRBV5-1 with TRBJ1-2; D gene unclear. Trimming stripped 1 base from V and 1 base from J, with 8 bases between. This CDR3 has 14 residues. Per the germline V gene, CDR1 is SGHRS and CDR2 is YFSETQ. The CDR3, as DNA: TGCGCCAGCAGCTTGACTGACAATAACTATGGCTACACCTTC. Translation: CASSLTDNNYGYTF.

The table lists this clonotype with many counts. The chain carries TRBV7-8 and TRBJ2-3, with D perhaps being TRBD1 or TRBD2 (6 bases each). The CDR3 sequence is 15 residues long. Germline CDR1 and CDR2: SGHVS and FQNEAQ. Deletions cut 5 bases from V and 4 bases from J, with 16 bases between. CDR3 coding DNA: TGTGCCAGCAGCCCAACCCGGGGGCGCGCAGATACGCAGTATTTT. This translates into CASSPTRGRADTQYF.

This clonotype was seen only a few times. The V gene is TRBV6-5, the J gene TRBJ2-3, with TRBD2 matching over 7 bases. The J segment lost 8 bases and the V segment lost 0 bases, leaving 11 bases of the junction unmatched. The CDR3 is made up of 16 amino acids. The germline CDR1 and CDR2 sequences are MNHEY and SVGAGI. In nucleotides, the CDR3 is TGTGCCAGCAGTTACTCTGGGGGTGGGGGGGTCCTTACGCAGTATTTT. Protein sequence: CASSYSGGGGVLTQYF.

CDR3 sequence (DNA): TGCAGCGTTGGAGACCGGAGGGCCCTGAACACTGAAGCTTTCTTT. Translated, it gives CSVGDRRALNTEAFF. The V and J genes are TRBV29-1 and TRBJ1-1; D is ambiguous. Trimming stripped 4 bases from V and 0 bases from J, with 15 bases between. The CDR3 spans 15 residues. CDR1 and CDR2 (germline): SQVTM, ANQGSEA.

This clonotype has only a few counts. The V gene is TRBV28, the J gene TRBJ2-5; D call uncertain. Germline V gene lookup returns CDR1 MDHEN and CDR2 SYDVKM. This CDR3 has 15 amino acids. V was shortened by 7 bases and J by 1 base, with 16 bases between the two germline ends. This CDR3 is CASTSDWVSQETQYF. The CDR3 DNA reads TGTGCCAGCACCTCAGATTGGGTATCCCAAGAGACCCAGTACTTC.

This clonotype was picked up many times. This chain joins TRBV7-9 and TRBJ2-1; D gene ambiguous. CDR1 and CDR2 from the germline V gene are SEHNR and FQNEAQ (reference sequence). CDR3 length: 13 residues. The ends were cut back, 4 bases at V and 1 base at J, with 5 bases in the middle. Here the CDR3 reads CASSSLSYNEQFF. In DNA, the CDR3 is TGTGCCAGCAGCTCCCTGTCCTACAATGAGCAGTTCTTC.

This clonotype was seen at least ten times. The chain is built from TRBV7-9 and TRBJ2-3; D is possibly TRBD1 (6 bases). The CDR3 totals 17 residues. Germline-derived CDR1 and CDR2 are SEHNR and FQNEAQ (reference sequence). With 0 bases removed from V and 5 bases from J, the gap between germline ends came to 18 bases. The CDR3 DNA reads TGTGCCAGCAGCTTAGCTCTCAGGGGTTATAATGAAGATACGCAGTATTTT. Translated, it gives CASSLALRGYNEDTQYF.

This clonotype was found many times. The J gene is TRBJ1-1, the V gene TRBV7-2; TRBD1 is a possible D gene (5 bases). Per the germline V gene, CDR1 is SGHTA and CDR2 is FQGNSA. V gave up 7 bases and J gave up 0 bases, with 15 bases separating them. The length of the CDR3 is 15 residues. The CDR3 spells CASKDRNRVNTEAFF. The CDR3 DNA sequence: TGTGCCAGCAAAGACAGAAACCGCGTGAACACTGAAGCTTTCTTT.

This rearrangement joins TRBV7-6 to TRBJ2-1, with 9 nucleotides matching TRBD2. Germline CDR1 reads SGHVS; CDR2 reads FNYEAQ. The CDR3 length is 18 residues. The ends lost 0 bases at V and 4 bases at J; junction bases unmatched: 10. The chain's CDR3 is CASSLATASGELYNEQFF. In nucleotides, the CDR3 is TGTGCCAGCAGCTTAGCGACGGCTAGCGGGGAACTATACAATGAGCAGTTCTTC.

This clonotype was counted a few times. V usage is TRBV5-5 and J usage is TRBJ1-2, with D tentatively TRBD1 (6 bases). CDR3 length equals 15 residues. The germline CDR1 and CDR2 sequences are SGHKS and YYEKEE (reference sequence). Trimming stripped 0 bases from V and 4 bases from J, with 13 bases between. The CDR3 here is CASSLAGGLIYGYTF. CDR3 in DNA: TGTGCCAGCAGCTTGGCGGGGGGGCTCATCTATGGCTACACCTTC.

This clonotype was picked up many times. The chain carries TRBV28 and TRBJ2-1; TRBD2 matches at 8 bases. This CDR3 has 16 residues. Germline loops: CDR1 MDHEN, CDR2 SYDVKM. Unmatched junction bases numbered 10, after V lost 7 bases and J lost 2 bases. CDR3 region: CASIGKRGSTYNEQFF. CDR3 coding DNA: TGTGCCAGCATCGGGAAGCGGGGGTCAACCTACAATGAGCAGTTCTTC.

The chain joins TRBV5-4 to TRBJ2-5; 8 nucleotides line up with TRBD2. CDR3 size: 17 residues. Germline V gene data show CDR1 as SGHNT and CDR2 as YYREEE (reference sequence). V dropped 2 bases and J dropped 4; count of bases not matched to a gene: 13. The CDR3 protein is CASSLVVASGRGETQYF. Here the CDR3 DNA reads TGTGCCAGCAGCTTAGTTGTTGCCAGCGGGAGAGGAGAGACCCAGTACTTC.

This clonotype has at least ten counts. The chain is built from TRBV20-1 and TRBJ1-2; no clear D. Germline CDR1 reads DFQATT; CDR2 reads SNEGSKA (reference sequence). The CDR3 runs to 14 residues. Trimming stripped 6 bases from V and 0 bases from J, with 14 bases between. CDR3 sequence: CSAPKSPTNYGYTF. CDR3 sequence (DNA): TGCAGTGCCCCGAAATCACCGACTAACTATGGCTACACCTTC.

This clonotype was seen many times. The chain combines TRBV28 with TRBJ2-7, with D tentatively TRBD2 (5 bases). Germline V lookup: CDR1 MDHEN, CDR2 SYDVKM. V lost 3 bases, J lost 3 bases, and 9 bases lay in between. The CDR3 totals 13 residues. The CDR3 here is CASSLTIYYEQYF. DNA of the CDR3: TGTGCCAGCAGTTTGACTATCTACTACGAGCAGTACTTC.

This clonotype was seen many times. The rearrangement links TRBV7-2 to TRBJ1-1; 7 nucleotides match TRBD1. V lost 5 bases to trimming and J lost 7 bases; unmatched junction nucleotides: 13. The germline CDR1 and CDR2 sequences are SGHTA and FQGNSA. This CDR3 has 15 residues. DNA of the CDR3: TGTGCCAGCAGCCTTAGTTCGGCCCGGACAGGTGAAGCTTTCTTT. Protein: CASSLSSARTGEAFF.

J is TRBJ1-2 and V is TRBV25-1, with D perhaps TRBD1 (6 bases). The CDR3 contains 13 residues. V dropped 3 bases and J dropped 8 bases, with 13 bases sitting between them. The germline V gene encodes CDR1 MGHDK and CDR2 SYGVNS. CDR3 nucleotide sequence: TGTGCCAGCAGTGACGGACAGCTTCTCGGCTACACCTTC. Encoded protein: CASSDGQLLGYTF.

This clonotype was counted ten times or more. The CDR3 DNA follows: TGTGCCATCGCAGCTACAACTAATGAAAAACTGTTTTTT. Translated, it gives CAIAATTNEKLFF. The chain couples TRBV10-3 to TRBJ1-4; D not resolved. V was clipped by 8 bases and J by 0 bases, with 7 bases between them. From germline, CDR1 is ENHRY and CDR2 SYGVKD. The CDR3 runs 13 residues.

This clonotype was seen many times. This chain's CDR3 is CSARDPGQRTGELFF. CDR3 sequence (DNA): TGCAGTGCTAGAGACCCGGGACAGCGCACCGGGGAGCTGTTTTTT. V is TRBV20-1 and J is TRBJ2-2; 7 bases agree with TRBD1. V shed 0 bases and J 4 bases; nucleotides not matched to a gene: 5. This CDR3 contains 15 residues. The germline gives CDR1 DFQATT, CDR2 SNEGSKA (reference sequence).